This T cell receptor (beta chain) derives from a study of blood T cell repertoires in COVID-19 (TCRdb year 2020). Looking at the study overall: Samples from collaborators originated in the United States, Italy and Spain and spanned both the acute and convalescent phases of COVID-19. A de-identified subject ID, COVID-19 status, age in years and sex were almost always included in the sample metadata. The dataset comprised deeply sampled blood TCRbeta repertoires from subjects exposed to, actively infected with, or recovered from COVID-19. The material from the prospective study consisted of cDNA or gDNA derived from T cells, B-cell-depleted T cells, or PBMCs. The samples were drawn from the first 160 participants of the ongoing ImmuneRACE study and from 950 to 1,500 subjects provided by 6 global collaborators. The repertoires were released in a freely available public database meant as a resource for research on the immune response to SARS-CoV-2. Where available, HLA class I and class II types were taken from metadata supplied by the sample provider and were not determined by assay-based typing. What the authors observed across the whole study: How much clinical and demographic metadata was included differed by source and by participant, and the metadata was provided uncurated.

CDR1 and CDR2 are drawn from the germline V gene: SGHTA, FQGNSA. V and J are trimmed by 1 base and 7 bases, and the gene matches miss 2 bases of the junction. Reading from cysteine to phenylalanine, the CDR3 counts 14 amino acids. Solely the CDR3 DNA is kept, with 42 bases framed from the first base. About this clone: Its antigen remains unidentified. No qualities accompany the bases; no much larger clone lies one base away.

Whole blood was collected in K2EDTA tubes by collaborating institutions according to the institutions' own protocols. For TCRbeta analysis, collaborators shipped samples as frozen whole blood, isolated PBMCs, or DNA extracted from either of those sample types. TCRbeta CDR3 regions were amplified from genomic DNA by means of the immunoSEQ Assay, a bias-controlled multiplex PCR. In the original analysis: Within the assay, amplification of reference gene primers was used to estimate how many nucleated cells each sample contained. Sequence reads were collapsed and filtered to measure the absolute abundance of every unique TCRbeta CDR3 rearrangement. For each sample, productive Simpson clonality was calculated by taking the square root of Simpson's diversity index across productive rearrangements. The immuneACCESS repertoire file appears here via TCRdb, limited to in-frame rearrangements. These files lack a portion of the clones; in checked studies, under half of the deficit traces to unresolved V genes, and the cause of the others is not known. Clone size and V and J calls were adopted from that table, with D and trimming inferred from the DNA. Within this sample are roughly 100,000 clones, with about four fifths of them counted one time only. The biggest ten clones account for around 15% of the sample.

This TCR derives from a woman in her sixties with acute or convalescent COVID-19. The sequenced sample consisted of peripheral blood. The sequence is built from TRBV7-2 and TRBJ2-5, and 11 junctional nucleotides match TRBD2. At the DNA level, the sequence is TGTGCCAGCAGCTTAGAACTAGCGGGGGCGACCCAGTACTTC. This yields the protein CASSLELAGATQYF.